This TCR beta chain was sequenced during a study of cytomegalovirus exposure and HLA in healthy donors (dated 2017 in TCRdb). Describing the broader study: In an earlier analysis of under 750 of the donors, approximately 260 Gb of sequence data and 90 million to 120 million unique TCR beta sequences from approximately 180 million T cells were reported. Around 330 gigabases of sequencing data and around 85 million unique TCR sequences made up an early release that covered several hundred HLA-typed donors. The genetic ancestry cluster associated with self-reported Caucasian donors included roughly 84% of the roughly 360 genotyped donors. The study aimed to test whether cataloging public T cell receptors could reveal signatures of past pathogen exposure. Using immunosequencing, the study profiled T cell repertoires from about 620 subjects and related those repertoires to cytomegalovirus serostatus. Along with the approximately 620-subject first cohort, a separate validation cohort of over a hundred different subjects was used. To predict cytomegalovirus infection status, the study brought together high-throughput TCR immunosequencing, statistical association of individual TCRs with disease status, and machine learning. To study patterns of TCR occurrence, a later analysis re-analyzed previously published TCR beta repertoires from several hundred donors and added high-resolution HLA genotyping. Rather than using new phenotypic data, the later analysis identified candidate immune exposures from TCR beta sequences and from how often those sequences occurred across donors. An earlier analysis of several hundred of the donors applied high-throughput TCR beta sequencing to assess whether each TCR beta V gene segment acted as functional or pseudogenic. Alongside the repertoire data, information on donor age, sex, ethnicity and CMV serostatus was compiled. A later genetic analysis used genome-wide SNP genotypes for about 60% of the roughly 700 donors, treating that subset as a discovery cohort. Every repertoire in the discovery cohort had been generated on one and the same sequencing platform. HLA typing included class I and class II loci at four-digit resolution. The number of typed donors differed by locus: roughly 620-630 for A, B, C, DRB1 and DQB1; some 500 for DQA1; around 610 for DPA1; and around 470 for DPB1. Roughly five DR-DQ haplotypes were handled as single units for association and clustering because linkage in the cohort was strong. Across some 400 genotyped donors of the cohort, an average of approximately 200,000 unique TCR beta nucleotide sequences per donor were sequenced, and around 19% of those sequences were non-productive. The investigation overall reported the following: In the study, around 150 TCR beta chains were listed as associated with cytomegalovirus. In both the original and validation cohorts, the classifier was reported to diagnose cytomegalovirus status with high specificity and sensitivity. Because HLA typing was unavailable for some donors at each locus, only the typed subset was used in association tests. Broadly in line with IMGT annotations, most TCR beta V segments showed up in productive rearrangements about 87% or about 30% of the time in an earlier analysis of roughly 590 of the donors. This cohort had only TCR beta chains sequenced, and the lack of alpha or paired-chain data limited which features could be detected. A group of highly shared sequence variants was considered likely to be a technical artifact of the sequencing pipeline. In a later analysis, several top co-occurrence clusters were reported to appear linked to parvovirus B19, influenza, CMV and Epstein-Barr virus. Correlated functional status among segregating V segments might be attributable to linkage disequilibrium, but an unknown experimental factor could not be ruled out. Sequencing depth was assumed to be roughly uniform across donors in the presence/absence analyses, though that assumption may not hold. When HLA alleles, especially DR and DQ, strongly co-occurred, attributing TCR associations to individual alleles was difficult. In vitro tests confirmed that a few of the cytomegalovirus-associated TCR beta chains recognize cytomegalovirus antigens. A later genetic analysis associated a missense DCLRE1C variant with V-gene and J-gene trimming of TCR beta chains, and an independent cohort replicated the association. Over 15 rarely observed V segments, including chromosome 9 orphons, were excluded from the earlier analysis of about 600 of the donors because counts were too low. According to the authors, the approach could potentially be generalized to other disease states and immunological phenotypes. A further reported finding was that TCR beta sequences accurately predicted the HLA-A and HLA-B alleles for most subjects in the first cohort. In a later analysis, the rate of TCR association differed among HLA loci, with DRB1 alleles having the most associated TCRs and HLA-C alleles having the fewest. A later analysis found that HLA-associated TCR beta chains were more clonally expanded and had lower generation probabilities than equally common non-associated chains. Compared with the roughly 670-donor mean, donors in an Asian-associated ancestry cluster had fewer N-insertions in productive TCRs, according to a later genetic analysis. Because the 87-base-pair reads could not distinguish some IMGT-functional V segments, including TRBV6-2 and TRBV6-3, those segments were excluded. According to a later analysis, most CMV-associated TCR beta chains appeared to be HLA-restricted, and the HLA associations seemed to be driven largely by CMV exposure. Across donors, most TCR sequences were observed very rarely, whereas some public TCRs were present in many individuals. At a false discovery rate of 0.05, a later analysis linked 15,000 to 20,000 TCR beta sequences to specific HLA alleles. Immune exposure information for the cohort was limited to CMV serostatus.

As to this clone: Its antigen is unknown. The input lacks base qualities; no much larger clone sits a single base away.

The cohort was made up of 666 healthy bone marrow donors. At the time of sampling, every cohort member was nominally healthy, though immune exposures that went unrecorded were likely present. The donor was CMV seronegative and was included in the group of hundreds of seronegative cohort members. A peripheral blood sample was provided by each donor, and peripheral blood mononuclear cells were used for TCR beta sequencing. Genomic DNA was extracted from the blood cell samples with the Qiagen DNeasy Blood Extraction Kit. The CDR3 starts with the cysteine, ends with the phenylalanine, and has 15 residues. Only the CDR3 region is kept as DNA, spanning 45 bases read in frame from base 1. Sequences SGHTS (CDR1) and YDEGEE (CDR2) are obtained from the germline V gene. V trim: 5 bases; J trim: 4 bases; unmatched bases: 8. The library was built by means of the immunoSEQ multiplex PCR assay. For the multiplex PCR, a mixture combining 60 forward primers for TCR Vbeta segments and 13 reverse primers for TCR Jbeta segments was used. The CDR3 region of rearranged TCR beta genes was amplified from genomic DNA by a multiplex PCR assay. The amplified TCR beta libraries were sequenced on the Illumina HiSeq System as 87-base-pair reads. In the original analysis: Across the 500 to 850 repertoires, a later analysis counted 78 million or so unique TCR beta chains, some 11 million of which were shared by at least two donors. To remove PCR and sequencing errors, raw reads were error-corrected and collapsed into unique sequences using a nearest-neighbor algorithm that merged closely related sequences. V, D and J gene segments were assigned by aligning CDR3 sequences to IMGT reference sequences. Each retained sequence needed at least a six-nucleotide match to both a V gene segment and a J gene segment. A rearrangement was called productive if the CDR3 had no stop codons and remained in frame with V and J, and every other rearrangement was called non-productive. Following IMGT convention, CDR3 was defined as the stretch from the second conserved V-encoded cysteine up to the conserved J-encoded phenylalanine. In an earlier analysis of roughly 610 of the donors, sequences lacking an unambiguous match to a single V gene segment were excluded. An earlier analysis of 587 of the donors classified V segments as functional when productive rearrangements were above 56.7% and as segregating when the standard deviation between donors was above 5%. A statistical classification framework was built for diagnosing cytomegalovirus status from the catalog of TCR beta chain sequences. In a later analysis, V and J genes were assigned by comparing TCR nucleotide sequences against IMGT/GENE-DB human TR gene sequences. Using the TCRdist pipeline, a later analysis assigned CDR3 sequences along with most-parsimonious VDJ recombination scenarios. A later analysis defined each TCR beta chain by its CDR3 amino acid sequence plus V-gene family, and excluded reads lacking a unique V-gene family. A later analysis removed 592 highly shared, low-generation-probability nucleotide sequences to deal with suspected cross-contamination and a sequencing artifact. In a later analysis, a clonal expansion index was calculated for each public chain from normalized within-repertoire ranks of inferred template counts. Generation probabilities in a later analysis came from a VDJ recombination model fitted to out-of-frame rearrangements, and those results were checked against IGoR. A later analysis scored TCR-TCR, TCR-HLA and TCR-CMV co-occurrence with hypergeometric tests, applying a repertoire-size bias correction to TCR pairs. In a later analysis, false discovery rates were estimated by permuting HLA or CMV assignments 20 times. In a later analysis, co-occurring TCRs were grouped using DBSCAN, and TCRdist sequence similarity was added for clustering within HLA-allele-positive subsets. Repertoires with fewer than 30,000 or more than 120,000 public chains, plus five repertoires with anomalous nucleotide sharing, were excluded from co-occurrence clustering. TCRdb mirrors the immuneACCESS table, restricted to in-frame sequences. Some clones are absent from its copies; in checked studies, under half trace to an unresolved V gene, and the reason for the others is unknown. Clonal size and the V and J genes are those of that table, whereas D and trimming came from the DNA. Recorded for this sample are 150,000 to 200,000 clones; 85% of them occurred a single time. The ten largest account for about 2.3% of the sample.

The sample taken for sequencing was PBMCs. The TCR was taken from a woman aged 45 to 65 in good health and CMV-seronegative. Rearrangement joined TRBV5-8 to TRBJ1-4; TRBD1 agrees with 7 junctional bases. The nucleotide sequence is given as TGTGCCAGCAGTTTGCAGGGACAGTATAATGAAAAACTGTTTTTT. Its translation reads: CASSLQGQYNEKLFF.